The present T cell receptor beta chain was sequenced within a study of blood T cells in healthy people across ages. The study, taken as a whole, reports: With age, beta diversity per million T cells declined roughly linearly, significantly by around 43. Changes seen in expanded clonotypes were possibly confounded by donor CMV status left unknown.

Using a J-beta primer mix together with a sample-barcoded 5' primer, a second PCR was run for roughly 7 to 12 cycles. TCRdb used MiXCR to reprocess the 5' RACE reads, holding one entry per CDR3 protein. Found here are 700,000 to 950,000 distinct CDR3 sequences, approximately 39% of them singletons; the top ten hold 20% to 25%. The germline V and J ends were trimmed by 5 bases and 5 bases, with 12 bases remaining between them. CDR1 SGHTA and CDR2 FQGNSA come from the germline V gene. The CDR3 loop spans 13 amino acids. This clonotype was seen more than once but under ten times. Its antigen is not known.

This receptor was taken from a woman aged 60-70 years in good health. This rearrangement joins TRBV7-2 to TRBJ1-2; D is unresolved. Sequenced material: blood. As DNA, the CDR3 is TGTGCCAGCAGCCCAGAGGCGGTATATGGCTACACCTTC. This encodes CASSPEAVYGYTF. Full variable domain (outside the CDR3, taken from reference TRBV7-2 and TRBJ1-2): GAGVSQSPSNKVTEKGKDVELRCDPISGHTALYWYRQSLGQGLEFLIYFQGNSAPDKSGLPSDRFSAERTGGSVSTLTIQRTQQEDSAVYLCASSPEAVYGYTFGSGTRLTVV.